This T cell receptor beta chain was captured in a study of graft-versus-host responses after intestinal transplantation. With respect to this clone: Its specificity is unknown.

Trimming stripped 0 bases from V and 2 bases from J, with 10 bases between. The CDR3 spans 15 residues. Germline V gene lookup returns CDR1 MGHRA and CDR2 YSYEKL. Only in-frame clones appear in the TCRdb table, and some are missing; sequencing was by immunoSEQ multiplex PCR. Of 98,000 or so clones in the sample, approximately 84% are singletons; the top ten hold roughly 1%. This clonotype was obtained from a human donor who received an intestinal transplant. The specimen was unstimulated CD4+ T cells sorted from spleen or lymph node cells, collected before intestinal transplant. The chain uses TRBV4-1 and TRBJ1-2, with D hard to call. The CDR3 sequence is CASSQERGMNYGYTF. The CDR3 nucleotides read TGCGCCAGCAGCCAAGAACGAGGAATGAACTATGGCTACACCTTC.